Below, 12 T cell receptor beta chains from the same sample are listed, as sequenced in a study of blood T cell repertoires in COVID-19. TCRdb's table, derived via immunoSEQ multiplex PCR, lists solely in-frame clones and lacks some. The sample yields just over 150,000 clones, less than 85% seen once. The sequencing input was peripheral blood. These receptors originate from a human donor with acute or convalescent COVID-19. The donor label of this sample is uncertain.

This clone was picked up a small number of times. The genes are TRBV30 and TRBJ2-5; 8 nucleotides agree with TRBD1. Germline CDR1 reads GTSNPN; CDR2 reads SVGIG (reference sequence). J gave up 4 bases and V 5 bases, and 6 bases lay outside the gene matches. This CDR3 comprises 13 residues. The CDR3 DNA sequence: TGTGCCTGGGGTAGTCAGGGGGCAGAGACCCAGTACTTC. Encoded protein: CAWGSQGAETQYF.

Here the CDR3 reads CASTPRTGVSPVYGYTF. CDR3 bases: TGTGCCAGCACCCCCCGGACAGGGGTTTCGCCTGTCTATGGCTACACCTTC. The rearrangement uses TRBV27 and TRBJ1-2, with 9 bases identical to TRBD1. Losses at the gene ends were 7 bases for V and 4 bases for J; bases not matched to a gene: 16. CDR3 length: 17 amino acids. Germline CDR1 reads MNHEY; CDR2 reads SMNVEV (reference sequence).

CDR3 amino acids: CASTRGLALADTQYF. Here the CDR3 DNA reads TGTGCCAGCACCAGAGGACTAGCATTGGCAGATACGCAGTATTTT. This rearrangement joins TRBV3-1 (or the pseudogene TRBV3-2) to TRBJ2-3; 8 nucleotides align to TRBD2. The CDR3 sequence is 15 residues long. Germline V gene lookup returns CDR1 LGHDT and CDR2 YNNKEL (reference sequence). V shed 7 bases and J 4 bases; nucleotides not matched to a gene: 10.

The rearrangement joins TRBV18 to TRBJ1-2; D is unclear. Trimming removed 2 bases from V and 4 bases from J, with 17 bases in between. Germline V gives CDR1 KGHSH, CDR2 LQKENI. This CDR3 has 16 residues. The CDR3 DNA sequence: TGTGCCAGCTCACCATCCTCTGGCGGCGCGCTCTATGGCTACACCTTC. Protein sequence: CASSPSSGGALYGYTF.

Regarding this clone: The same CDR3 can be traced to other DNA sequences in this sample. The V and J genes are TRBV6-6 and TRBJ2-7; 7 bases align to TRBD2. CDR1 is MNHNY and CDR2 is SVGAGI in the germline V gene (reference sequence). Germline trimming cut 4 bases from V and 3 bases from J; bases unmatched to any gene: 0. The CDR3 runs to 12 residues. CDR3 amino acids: CASSSGGYEQYF. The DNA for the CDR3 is TGTGCCAGCAGTTCGGGGGGCTACGAGCAGTACTTC.

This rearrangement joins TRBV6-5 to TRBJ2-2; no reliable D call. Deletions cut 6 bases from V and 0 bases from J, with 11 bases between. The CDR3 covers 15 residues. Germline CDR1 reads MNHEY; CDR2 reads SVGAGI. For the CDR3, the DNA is TGTGCCAGCAGAGCCGGGTGGGCGAACACCGGGGAGCTGTTTTTT. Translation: CASRAGWANTGELFF.

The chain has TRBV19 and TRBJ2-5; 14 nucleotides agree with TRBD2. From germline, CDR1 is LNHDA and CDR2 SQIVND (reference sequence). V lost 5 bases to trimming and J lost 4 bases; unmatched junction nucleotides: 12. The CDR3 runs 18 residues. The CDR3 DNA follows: TGTGCCAGTAGTCCGACCCGACTAGCGGGGGGGCTTAGAGAGACCCAGTACTTC. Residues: CASSPTRLAGGLRETQYF. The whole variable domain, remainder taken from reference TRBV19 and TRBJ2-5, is DGGITQSPKYLFRKEGQNVTLSCEQNLNHDAMYWYRQDPGQGLRLIYYSQIVNDFQKGDIAEGYSVSREKKESFPLTVTSAQKNPTAFYLCASSPTRLAGGLRETQYFGPGTRLLVL.

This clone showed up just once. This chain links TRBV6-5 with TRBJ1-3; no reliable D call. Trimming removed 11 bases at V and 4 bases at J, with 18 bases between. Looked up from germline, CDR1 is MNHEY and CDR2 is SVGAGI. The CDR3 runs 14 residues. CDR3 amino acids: CASTIGRGGNTIYF. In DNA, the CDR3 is TGTGCCTCGACTATAGGGCGCGGGGGAAACACCATATATTTT.

Here the CDR3 reads CASSPGTGVRPQHF. CDR3 nucleotides: TGTGCCAGCAGTCCCGGGACAGGGGTTCGTCCCCAGCATTTT. The gene calls are TRBV28 and TRBJ1-5; 10 positions agree with TRBD1. J was trimmed by 10 bases and V by 5 bases; bases with no gene match: 8. The CDR3 is 14 amino acids. The germline CDR1 and CDR2 sequences are MDHEN and SYDVKM.

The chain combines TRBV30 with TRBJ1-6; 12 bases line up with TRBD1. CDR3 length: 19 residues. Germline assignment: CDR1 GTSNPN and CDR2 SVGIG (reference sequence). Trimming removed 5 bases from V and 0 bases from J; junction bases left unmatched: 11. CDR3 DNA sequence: TGTGCCTGGCAGGACCGGGACAGGGGGCTGAGCTCCTATAATTCACCCCTCCACTTT. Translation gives CAWQDRDRGLSSYNSPLHF.

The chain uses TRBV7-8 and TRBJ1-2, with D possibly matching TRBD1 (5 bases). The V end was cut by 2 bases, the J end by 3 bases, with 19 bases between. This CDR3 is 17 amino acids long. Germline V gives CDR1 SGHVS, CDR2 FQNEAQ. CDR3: CASSLTLLQGIDYGYTF. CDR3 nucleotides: TGTGCCAGCAGCTTAACCCTCCTGCAGGGTATCGACTATGGCTACACCTTC.

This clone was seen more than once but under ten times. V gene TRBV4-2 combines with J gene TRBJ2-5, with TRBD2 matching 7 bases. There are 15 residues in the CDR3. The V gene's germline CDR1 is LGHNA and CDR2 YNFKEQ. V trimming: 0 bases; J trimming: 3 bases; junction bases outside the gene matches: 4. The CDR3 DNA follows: TGTGCCAGCAGCCAAGAAACTAGCGAGAAAGAGACCCAGTACTTC. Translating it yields CASSQETSEKETQYF.